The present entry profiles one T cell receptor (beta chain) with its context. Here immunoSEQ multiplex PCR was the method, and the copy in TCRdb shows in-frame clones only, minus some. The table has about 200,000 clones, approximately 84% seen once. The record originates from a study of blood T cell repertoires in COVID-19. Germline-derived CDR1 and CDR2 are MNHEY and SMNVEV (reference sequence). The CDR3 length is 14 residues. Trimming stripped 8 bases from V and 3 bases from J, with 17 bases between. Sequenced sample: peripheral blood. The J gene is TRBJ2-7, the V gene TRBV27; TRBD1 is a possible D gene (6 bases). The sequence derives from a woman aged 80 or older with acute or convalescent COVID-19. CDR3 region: CASGVTGHLYEQYF. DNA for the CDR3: TGTGCCAGCGGTGTTACGGGACACCTCTACGAGCAGTACTTC.